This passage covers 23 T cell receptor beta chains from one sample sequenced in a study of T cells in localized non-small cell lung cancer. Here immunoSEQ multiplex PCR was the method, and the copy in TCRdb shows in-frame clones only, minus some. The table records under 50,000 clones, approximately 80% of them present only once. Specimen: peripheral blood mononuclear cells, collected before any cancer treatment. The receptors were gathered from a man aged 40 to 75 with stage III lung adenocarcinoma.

The CDR3 DNA is TGTGCCAGCAGTGAAGCAGCAGGGATTGGGACCCAGTACTTC. Amino acids: CASSEAAGIGTQYF. The genes are TRBV2 and TRBJ2-5, with a tentative D call TRBD1 (5 bases). Germline assignment: CDR1 SNHLY and CDR2 FYNNEI. The V end lost 0 bases, the J end lost 7 bases, and 12 bases lay between the germline ends. The CDR3 is 14 amino acids.

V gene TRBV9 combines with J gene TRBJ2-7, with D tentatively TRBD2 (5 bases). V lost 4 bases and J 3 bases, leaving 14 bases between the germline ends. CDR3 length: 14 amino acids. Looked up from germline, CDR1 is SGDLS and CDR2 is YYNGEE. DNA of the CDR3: TGTGCCAGCAGCTTCGCGGGCGGTAACTACGAGCAGTACTTC. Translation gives CASSFAGGNYEQYF.

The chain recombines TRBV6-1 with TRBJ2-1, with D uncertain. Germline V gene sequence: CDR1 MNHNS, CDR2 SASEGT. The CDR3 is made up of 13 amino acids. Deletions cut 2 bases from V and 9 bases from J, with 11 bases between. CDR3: CASSEQVGVEQFF. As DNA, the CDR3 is TGTGCCAGCAGTGAACAAGTGGGTGTTGAGCAGTTCTTC.

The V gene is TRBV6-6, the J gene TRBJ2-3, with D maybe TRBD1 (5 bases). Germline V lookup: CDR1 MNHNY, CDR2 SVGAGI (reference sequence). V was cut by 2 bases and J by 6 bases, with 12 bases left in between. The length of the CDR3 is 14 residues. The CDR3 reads CASSYRTSGDTQYF. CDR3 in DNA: TGTGCCAGCAGTTACCGGACATCTGGGGATACGCAGTATTTT.

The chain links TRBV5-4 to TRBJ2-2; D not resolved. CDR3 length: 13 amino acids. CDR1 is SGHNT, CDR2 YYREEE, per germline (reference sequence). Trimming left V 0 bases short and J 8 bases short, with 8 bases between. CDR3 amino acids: CASSLEFAGELFF. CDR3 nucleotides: TGTGCCAGCAGCTTGGAATTTGCTGGGGAGCTGTTTTTT.

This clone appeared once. CDR3 sequence reads: CASSLGTEGETQYF. The DNA of the CDR3 is TGCGCCAGCAGCCTAGGAACCGAGGGGGAGACCCAGTACTTC. The chain employs TRBV5-1 and TRBJ2-5; perhaps D is TRBD1 or TRBD2 (5 bases each). The germline CDR1 and CDR2 sequences are SGHRS and YFSETQ. The CDR3 runs to 14 residues. V was cut by 4 bases and J by 5 bases, with 15 bases left in between.

For the CDR3, the DNA is TGCGCCAGCACCTCCGGGACAGGGGGCTACGAGCAGTACTTC. Its protein is CASTSGTGGYEQYF. The chain carries TRBV5-1 and TRBJ2-7; the match to TRBD1 covers 11 bases. The ends lost 6 bases at V and 3 bases at J; junction bases unmatched: 5. This CDR3 has 14 amino acids. Germline V CDR1 and CDR2: SGHRS, YFSETQ.

CDR3 sequence (DNA): TGTGCCAGCAGCCCGGAACTAGCGGGGGGGAAGGATACGCAGTATTTT. This codes for CASSPELAGGKDTQYF. This chain links TRBV7-8 with TRBJ2-3, with 13 bases aligning to TRBD2. The V gene's germline CDR1 is SGHVS and CDR2 FQNEAQ. V lost 5 bases and J lost 6; bases outside the gene matches: 8. The CDR3 is 16 residues long.

Written as DNA, the CDR3 is TGTGCCAGCAGCTTGGCCGGGAACTACGAGCAGTACTTC. It specifies CASSLAGNYEQYF. This sequence joins TRBV5-6 and TRBJ2-7; tentatively, D is TRBD2 (5 bases). The CDR3 covers 13 residues. V dropped 0 bases and J dropped 3 bases, with 7 bases sitting between them. Germline CDR1 reads SGHDT; CDR2 reads YYEEEE. Full variable domain (remainder filled in from reference TRBV5-6 and TRBJ2-7): DAGVTQSPTHLIKTRGQQVTLRCSPKSGHDTVSWYQQALGQGPQFIFQYYEEEERQRGNFPDRFSGHQFPNYSSELNVNALLLGDSALYLCASSLAGNYEQYFGPGTRLTVT.

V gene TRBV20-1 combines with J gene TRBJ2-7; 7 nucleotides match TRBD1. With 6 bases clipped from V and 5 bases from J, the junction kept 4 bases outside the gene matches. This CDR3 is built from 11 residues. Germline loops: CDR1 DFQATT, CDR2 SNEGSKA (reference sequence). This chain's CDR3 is CSALQGNEQYF. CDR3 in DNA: TGCAGTGCGCTACAGGGGAACGAGCAGTACTTC.

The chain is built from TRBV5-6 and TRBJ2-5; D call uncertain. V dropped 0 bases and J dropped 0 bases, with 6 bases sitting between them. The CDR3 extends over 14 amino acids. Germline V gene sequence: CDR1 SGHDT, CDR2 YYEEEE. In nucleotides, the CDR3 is TGTGCCAGCAGCTTGGTGGGCGACCAAGAGACCCAGTACTTC. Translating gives CASSLVGDQETQYF.

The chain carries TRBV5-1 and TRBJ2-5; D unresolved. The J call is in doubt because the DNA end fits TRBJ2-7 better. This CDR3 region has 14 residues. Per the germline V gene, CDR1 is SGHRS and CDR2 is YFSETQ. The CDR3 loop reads CASSLAAQNYEQYF. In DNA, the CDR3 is TGCGCCAGCAGCTTGGCTGCACAGAACTACGAGCAGTACTTC.

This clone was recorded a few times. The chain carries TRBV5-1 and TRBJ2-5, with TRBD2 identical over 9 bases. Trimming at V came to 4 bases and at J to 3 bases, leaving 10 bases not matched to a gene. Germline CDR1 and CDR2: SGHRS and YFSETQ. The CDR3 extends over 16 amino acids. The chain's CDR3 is CASSRMRGGAEETQYF. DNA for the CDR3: TGCGCCAGCAGCCGGATGCGGGGGGGGGCGGAAGAGACCCAGTACTTC. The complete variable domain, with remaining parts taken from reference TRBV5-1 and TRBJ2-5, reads KAGVTQTPRYLIKTRGQQVTLSCSPISGHRSVSWYQQTPGQGLQFLFEYFSETQRNKGNFPGRFSGRQFSNSRSEMNVSTLELGDSALYLCASSRMRGGAEETQYFGPGTRLLVL.

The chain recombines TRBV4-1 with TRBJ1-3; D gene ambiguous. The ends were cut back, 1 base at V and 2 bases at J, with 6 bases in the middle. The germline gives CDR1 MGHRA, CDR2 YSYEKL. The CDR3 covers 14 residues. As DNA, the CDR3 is TGCGCCAGCAGCCAAGGTTTTACTGGAAACACCATATATTTT. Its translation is CASSQGFTGNTIYF.

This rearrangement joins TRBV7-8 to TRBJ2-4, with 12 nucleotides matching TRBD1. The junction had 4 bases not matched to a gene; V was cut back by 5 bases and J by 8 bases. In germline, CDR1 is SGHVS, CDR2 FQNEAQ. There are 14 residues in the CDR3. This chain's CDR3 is CASSPGTGGYIQYF. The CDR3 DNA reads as TGTGCCAGCAGCCCTGGGACAGGGGGCTACATTCAGTACTTC.

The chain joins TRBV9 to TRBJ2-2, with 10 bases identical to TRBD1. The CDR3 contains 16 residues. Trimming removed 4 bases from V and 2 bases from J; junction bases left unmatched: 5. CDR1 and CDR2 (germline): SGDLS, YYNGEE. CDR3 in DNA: TGTGCCAGCAGCTATGGGACAGGGGCCAACACCGGGGAGCTGTTTTTT. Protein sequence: CASSYGTGANTGELFF.

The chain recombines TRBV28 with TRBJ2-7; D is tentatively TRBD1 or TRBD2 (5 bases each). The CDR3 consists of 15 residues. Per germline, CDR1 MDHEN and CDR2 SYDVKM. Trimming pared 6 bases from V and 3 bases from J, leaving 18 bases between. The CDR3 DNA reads TGTGCCAGCAGGTATATCCCCGGGACCCACTACGAGCAGTACTTC. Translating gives CASRYIPGTHYEQYF.

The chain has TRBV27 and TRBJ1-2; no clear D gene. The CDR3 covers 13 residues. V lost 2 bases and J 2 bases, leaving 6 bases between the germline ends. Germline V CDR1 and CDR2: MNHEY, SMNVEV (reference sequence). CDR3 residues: CASSLAANYGYTF. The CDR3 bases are TGTGCCAGCAGTTTAGCTGCAAACTATGGCTACACCTTC.

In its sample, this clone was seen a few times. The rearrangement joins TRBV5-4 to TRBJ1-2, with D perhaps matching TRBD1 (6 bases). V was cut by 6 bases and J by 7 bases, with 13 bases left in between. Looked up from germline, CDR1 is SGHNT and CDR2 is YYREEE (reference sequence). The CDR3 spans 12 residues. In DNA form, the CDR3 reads TGTGCCAGCATGTCGGGGGCCACTGGCTACACCTTC. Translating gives CASMSGATGYTF.

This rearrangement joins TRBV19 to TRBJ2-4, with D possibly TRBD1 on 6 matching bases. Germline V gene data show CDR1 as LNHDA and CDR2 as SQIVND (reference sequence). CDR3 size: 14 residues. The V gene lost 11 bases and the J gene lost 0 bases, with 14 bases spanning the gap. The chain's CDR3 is CAPQGNIAKNIQYF. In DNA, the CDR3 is TGTGCCCCCCAGGGGAATATAGCCAAAAACATTCAGTACTTC.

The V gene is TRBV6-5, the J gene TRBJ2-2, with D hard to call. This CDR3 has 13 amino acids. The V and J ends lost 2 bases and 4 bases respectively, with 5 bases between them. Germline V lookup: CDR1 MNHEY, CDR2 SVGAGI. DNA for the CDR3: TGTGCCAGCAGTTACCTGAGCACCGGGGAGCTGTTTTTT. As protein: CASSYLSTGELFF.

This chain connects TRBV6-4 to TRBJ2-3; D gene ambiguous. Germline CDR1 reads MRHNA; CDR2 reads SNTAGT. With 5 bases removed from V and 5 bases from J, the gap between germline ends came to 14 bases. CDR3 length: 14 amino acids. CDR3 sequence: CASSNWVFQDTQYF. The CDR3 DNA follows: TGTGCCAGCAGTAACTGGGTTTTCCAAGATACGCAGTATTTT.

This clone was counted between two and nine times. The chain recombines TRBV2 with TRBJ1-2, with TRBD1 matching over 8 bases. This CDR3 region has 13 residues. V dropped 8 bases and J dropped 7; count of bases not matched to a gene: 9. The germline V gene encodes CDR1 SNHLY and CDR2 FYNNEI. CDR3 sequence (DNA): TGTGCCAGCGGCCCGGTCGGACAGGGTGGCTACACCTTC. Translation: CASGPVGQGGYTF.